Each of the 28 T cell receptor beta chains below was sequenced from the same sample in a study of cytomegalovirus exposure and HLA in healthy donors. Primers for the PCR totalled 60 Vbeta and 13 Jbeta. Generated by immunoSEQ multiplex PCR, the TCRdb table keeps only in-frame clones and is missing some. This sample yields approximately 150,000 clones, of which 50% to 75% are seen a single time; less than 3.5% belongs to the top ten. Input material: PBMCs. The receptors come from a woman between 25 and 40 years old in good health and CMV-seropositive.

This clone occurred a few times. The chain employs TRBV4-1 and TRBJ1-1; D not resolved. The V and J ends lost 0 bases and 12 bases respectively, with 14 bases between them. The germline gives CDR1 MGHRA, CDR2 YSYEKL. The CDR3 sequence is 13 residues long. This CDR3 is CASSQESMRRSFF. The DNA of the CDR3 is TGCGCCAGCAGCCAAGAGTCCATGAGGAGATCTTTCTTT.

This sequence joins TRBV12-5 and TRBJ1-1, with 7 bases matching TRBD1. The V and J ends lost 0 bases and 5 bases, in that order; junction bases with no gene match: 9. The CDR3 has 16 amino acids. Germline V lookup: CDR1 LGHNT, CDR2 FRNRAP. CDR3 DNA: TGTGCTAGTGGTTTGGTACGTGACAGGGCTTTTACTGAAGCTTTCTTT. The encoded protein is CASGLVRDRAFTEAFF.

This chain joins TRBV19 and TRBJ1-1; 8 bases match TRBD1. This CDR3 is 11 amino acids long. From germline, CDR1 is LNHDA and CDR2 SQIVND (reference sequence). Trimming took 10 bases from V and 7 from J; bases not matched to a gene: 5. CDR3 amino acids: CATTGGGEAFF. CDR3 nucleotide sequence: TGTGCCACCACAGGGGGAGGTGAAGCTTTCTTT.

About this clone: Other DNA variants within this sample encode the same CDR3. This chain uses TRBV30 with TRBJ1-2; the D gene is possibly TRBD1 (6 bases). Trimming pared 0 bases from V and 3 bases from J, leaving 14 bases between. The CDR3 loop spans 15 amino acids. CDR1 GTSNPN and CDR2 SVGIG come from the germline V gene (reference sequence). In DNA form, the CDR3 reads TGTGCCTGGAGTGTACTCGGCAGGGGAGACTATGGCTACACCTTC. Its protein is CAWSVLGRGDYGYTF. Together with reference TRBV30 and TRBJ1-2, the CDR3 gives the full variable domain: SQTIHQWPATLVQPVGSPLSLECTVEGTSNPNLYWYRQAAGRGLQLLFYSVGIGQISSEVPQNLSASRPQDRQFILSSKKLLLSDSGFYLCAWSVLGRGDYGYTFGSGTRLTVV.

This clone was counted only a few times. This chain joins TRBV11-3 and TRBJ2-5; tentatively, D is TRBD2 (5 bases). The CDR3 runs 14 residues. Germline V lookup: CDR1 SGHNT, CDR2 YENEEA. Between the trimmed V and J ends, which lost 5 bases and 2 bases, there was a span of 12 bases. In DNA form, the CDR3 reads TGTGCCAGCAGCCAGTTAAGGGAGCAAGAGACCCAGTACTTC. It codes for CASSQLREQETQYF.

This clone has more than one count but fewer than ten. This chain connects TRBV6-5 to TRBJ2-7; 9 positions agree with TRBD1. Germline V gene lookup returns CDR1 MNHEY and CDR2 SVGAGI. J was trimmed by 7 bases and V by 8 bases; bases with no gene match: 9. The CDR3 has 13 amino acids. CDR3 sequence (DNA): TGTGCCAGCCGAGGACAGGGGCCGGGGGAGCAGTACTTC. The encoded protein is CASRGQGPGEQYF.

Concerning this clone: One end of the junction varies from germline; a read error may be responsible. This chain uses TRBV28 with TRBJ1-1; D may be TRBD1 (6 bases). Germline V gene lookup returns CDR1 MDHEN and CDR2 SYDVKM. This CDR3 has 15 amino acids. CDR3 sequence (DNA): TGTGCCAGCAGTTCCCCAGGGGCAGGGAACCCTGAAGCTTTCTTT. Protein: CASSSPGAGNPEAFF.

The V gene is TRBV6-1, the J gene TRBJ2-1, with 10 nucleotides matching TRBD2. The CDR3 totals 14 residues. Germline CDR1 is MNHNS and CDR2 is SASEGT. V trimming: 6 bases; J trimming: 5 bases; junction bases outside the gene matches: 4. CDR3 nucleotides: TGTGCCAGCAGCCCGGGACTAGCGAACAATGAGCAGTTCTTC. Translating gives CASSPGLANNEQFF.

The chain employs TRBV7-6 and TRBJ2-5, with D tentatively TRBD1 (5 bases). The CDR3 is made up of 13 amino acids. CDR1 is SGHVS, CDR2 FNYEAQ, per germline. V dropped 4 bases and J dropped 5 bases, with 11 bases sitting between them. The CDR3 nucleotides are TGTGCCAGCAGCTACACAGGTTTGGAGACCCAGTACTTC. Amino acids: CASSYTGLETQYF.

The chain couples TRBV5-6 to TRBJ1-3, with TRBD1 identical over 7 bases. Losses at the gene ends were 3 bases for V and 6 bases for J; bases not matched to a gene: 9. Germline CDR1 and CDR2: SGHDT and YYEEEE. This CDR3 is 15 amino acids long. The CDR3 protein is CASSWEGRGENTIYF. The CDR3 region has the DNA TGTGCCAGCAGCTGGGAAGGCAGGGGGGAAAACACCATATATTTT.

The chain couples TRBV29-1 to TRBJ1-2; perhaps TRBD1 as D (5 bases). CDR1 is SQVTM and CDR2 is ANQGSEA in the germline V gene. Trimming pared 1 base from V and 5 bases from J, leaving 11 bases between. The CDR3 sequence is 13 residues long. The CDR3 sequence is CSVEGRQRYGYTF. CDR3 bases: TGCAGCGTTGAAGGGAGACAGAGATATGGCTACACCTTC.

The rearrangement uses TRBV6-1 and TRBJ1-5; tentative D call: TRBD1 (5 bases). Germline CDR1 reads MNHNS; CDR2 reads SASEGT. The CDR3 contains 15 residues. Trimming shortened V by 3 bases and J by 0 bases, and 9 bases separated the two germline ends. The CDR3 spells CASSEGLYSNQPQHF. The DNA of the CDR3 is TGTGCCAGCAGTGAGGGACTCTATAGCAATCAGCCCCAGCATTTT.

V gene TRBV5-6 combines with J gene TRBJ2-1; 8 bases are shared with TRBD2. The CDR3 loop spans 14 amino acids. CDR1 is SGHDT and CDR2 is YYEEEE in the germline V gene. The J segment lost 4 bases and the V segment lost 1 base, leaving 1 base of the junction unmatched. The DNA for the CDR3 is TGTGCCAGCAGCTTGTTAGCGGGGTACAATGAGCAGTTCTTC. This encodes CASSLLAGYNEQFF. Using reference TRBV5-6 and TRBJ2-1 for the parts outside the CDR3, the full variable domain is DAGVTQSPTHLIKTRGQQVTLRCSPKSGHDTVSWYQQALGQGPQFIFQYYEEEERQRGNFPDRFSGHQFPNYSSELNVNALLLGDSALYLCASSLLAGYNEQFFGPGTRLTVL.

V is TRBV5-1 and J is TRBJ2-5; TRBD1 matches 10 bases. CDR1 is SGHRS and CDR2 is YFSETQ in the germline V gene. The V segment lost 5 bases and the J segment 4 bases; nucleotides outside the gene matches: 2. The CDR3 covers 13 residues. The CDR3 DNA is TGCGCCAGCAGGACAGGGGGCAGAGAGACCCAGTACTTC. This codes for CASRTGGRETQYF.

CDR3 DNA sequence: TGTGCCAGCAGCTTAGTTTACCGCTACGAGCAGTACTTC. This gives the protein CASSLVYRYEQYF. The V and J genes are TRBV7-9 and TRBJ2-5; D remains ambiguous. The J call may be mistaken, given a closer DNA end match to TRBJ2-7. CDR3 length: 13 amino acids. Germline V gene data show CDR1 as SEHNR and CDR2 as FQNEAQ (reference sequence).

The V gene is TRBV29-1, the J gene TRBJ1-5, with 7 bases aligning to TRBD1. The CDR3 covers 13 residues. Trimming at V came to 5 bases and at J to 4 bases, leaving 5 bases not matched to a gene. Germline values: CDR1 SQVTM, CDR2 ANQGSEA. CDR3 nucleotide sequence: TGCAGCGTTTTGGGACAGATGAATCAGCCCCAGCATTTT. Translating gives CSVLGQMNQPQHF. Full variable domain (remainder filled in from reference TRBV29-1 and TRBJ1-5): SAVISQKPSRDICQRGTSLTIQCQVDSQVTMMFWYRQQPGQSLTLIATANQGSEATYESGFVIDKFPISRPNLTFSTLTVSNMSPEDSSIYLCSVLGQMNQPQHFGDGTRLSIL.

This chain connects TRBV5-1 to TRBJ2-3; D perhaps matches TRBD2 (7 bases). This CDR3 is 17 amino acids long. The V gene's germline CDR1 is SGHRS and CDR2 YFSETQ. Trimming cost V 2 bases and J 1 base, with 17 bases left between them. The CDR3 DNA reads as TGCGCCAGCAGCTTCAGAGGGGGGGGCCGAGGCACAGATACGCAGTATTTT. Translating gives CASSFRGGGRGTDTQYF.

J is TRBJ2-3 and V is TRBV5-1; possible D gene TRBD2, 6 bases. V was trimmed by 2 bases and J by 1 base, leaving 8 bases between them. Germline values: CDR1 SGHRS, CDR2 YFSETQ. The length of the CDR3 is 14 residues. The CDR3 here is CASSFGGGTDTQYF. CDR3 DNA: TGCGCCAGCAGCTTTGGCGGGGGCACAGATACGCAGTATTTT.

A note on this clone: Different DNA sequences within this sample yield the same CDR3. The V gene is TRBV5-1, the J gene TRBJ2-7, with TRBD2 matching 10 bases. The CDR3 covers 14 residues. Germline V lookup: CDR1 SGHRS, CDR2 YFSETQ. V was pared by 7 bases and J by 2 bases, with 6 bases of the junction left unmatched. Written as DNA, the CDR3 is TGCGCCAGCTCAAGGACTAGCGGAACCTACGAGCAGTACTTC. Its protein product is CASSRTSGTYEQYF.

This rearrangement joins TRBV7-9 to TRBJ1-3; D not certain. Germline V gene sequence: CDR1 SEHNR, CDR2 FQNEAQ (reference sequence). Trimming removed 5 bases from V and 2 bases from J, with 13 bases in between. The CDR3 contains 15 residues. CDR3 amino acids: CASSPHFNAGNTIYF. The CDR3 bases are TGTGCCAGCAGCCCTCACTTTAACGCTGGAAACACCATATATTTT.

The chain recombines TRBV5-6 with TRBJ2-6, with a weak D call TRBD1 (5 bases). The CDR3 sequence is 16 residues long. V was clipped by 0 bases and J by 0 bases, with 7 bases between them. From germline, CDR1 is SGHDT and CDR2 YYEEEE. CDR3 sequence reads: CASSLAQDSGANVLTF. CDR3 coding DNA: TGTGCCAGCAGCTTGGCACAGGACTCTGGGGCCAACGTCCTGACTTTC.

In its sample, this clone was seen a few times. The V gene is TRBV10-3, the J gene TRBJ2-5; D is possibly TRBD2 (6 bases). CDR3 length: 16 residues. Between the trimmed V and J ends, which lost 3 bases and 2 bases, there was a span of 16 bases. Germline lookup yields CDR1 ENHRY and CDR2 SYGVKD. The CDR3 nucleotides read TGTGCCATCAGTGAAGGGGCTGGGGGGATTCAAGAGACCCAGTACTTC. Protein: CAISEGAGGIQETQYF.

The V and J genes are TRBV2 and TRBJ2-7; a possible D gene is TRBD1 (7 bases). V was trimmed by 4 bases and J by 1 base, leaving 11 bases between them. Germline CDR1 SNHLY, CDR2 FYNNEI. The CDR3 extends over 14 amino acids. This CDR3 reads CASSVQGGSYEQYF. The CDR3 nucleotides are TGTGCCAGCAGTGTGCAGGGGGGATCCTACGAGCAGTACTTC.

In its sample, this clone was seen a few times. This sequence joins TRBV29-1 and TRBJ1-1; 7 nucleotides match TRBD1. The trim removed 6 bases at V and 1 base at J, leaving 5 bases unmatched. The CDR3 extends over 13 amino acids. Germline V CDR1 and CDR2: SQVTM, ANQGSEA. CDR3 DNA: TGCAGCGTACCCGGGACAGCGAACACTGAAGCTTTCTTT. Its protein is CSVPGTANTEAFF.

This rearrangement joins TRBV27 to TRBJ1-2, with D tentatively TRBD1 (6 bases). V gave up 5 bases and J gave up 7 bases, with 8 bases separating them. Germline V gene sequence: CDR1 MNHEY, CDR2 SMNVEV (reference sequence). The CDR3 loop spans 11 amino acids. The CDR3 DNA sequence: TGTGCCAGCAGTGCAGGGGCTGGCTACACCTTC. Protein product: CASSAGAGYTF.

The J gene is TRBJ2-2, the V gene TRBV28, with a weak D call TRBD1 (6 bases). CDR1 MDHEN and CDR2 SYDVKM come from the germline V gene. The CDR3 length is 16 residues. V was clipped by 3 bases and J by 0 bases, with 11 bases between them. The CDR3 sequence: CASSFSQGTNTGELFF. CDR3 bases: TGTGCCAGCAGTTTTTCTCAGGGGACGAACACCGGGGAGCTGTTTTTT.

The chain links TRBV30 to TRBJ2-3; D is uncertain. V gave up 0 bases and J gave up 0 bases, with 10 bases separating them. CDR3 length: 15 amino acids. Germline V gene sequence: CDR1 GTSNPN, CDR2 SVGIG (reference sequence). CDR3 nucleotide sequence: TGTGCCTGGAGTGTGAGTCCCACTAGCACAGATACGCAGTATTTT. Its protein product is CAWSVSPTSTDTQYF.

This chain links TRBV19 with TRBJ2-5; D is unresolved. The CDR3 has 14 residues. Germline V gives CDR1 LNHDA, CDR2 SQIVND (reference sequence). Trimming left V 1 base short and J 4 bases short, with 10 bases between. CDR3 residues: CASSIGGISETQYF. As DNA, the CDR3 is TGTGCCAGTAGTATAGGAGGTATCTCAGAGACCCAGTACTTC.